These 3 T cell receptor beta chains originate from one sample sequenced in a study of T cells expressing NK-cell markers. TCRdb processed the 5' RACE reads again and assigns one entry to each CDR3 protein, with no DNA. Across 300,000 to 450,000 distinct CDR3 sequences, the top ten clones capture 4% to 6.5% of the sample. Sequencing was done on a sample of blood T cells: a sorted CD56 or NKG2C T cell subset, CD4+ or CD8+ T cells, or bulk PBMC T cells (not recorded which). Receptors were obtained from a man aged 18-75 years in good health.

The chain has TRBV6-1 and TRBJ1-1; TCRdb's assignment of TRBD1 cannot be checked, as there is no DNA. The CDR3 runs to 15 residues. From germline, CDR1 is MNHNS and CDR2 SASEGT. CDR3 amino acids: CASTVPGGQNTEAFF.

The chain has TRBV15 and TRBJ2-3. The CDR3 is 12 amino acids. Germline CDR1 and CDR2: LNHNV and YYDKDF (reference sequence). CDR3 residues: CATSRLLDTQYF.

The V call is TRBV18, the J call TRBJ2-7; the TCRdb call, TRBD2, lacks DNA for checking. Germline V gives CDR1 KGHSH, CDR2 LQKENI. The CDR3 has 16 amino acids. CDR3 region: CASSPPFSLRGGEQYF.